This T cell receptor (beta chain) was sequenced for a study of T cells in Graves' hyperthyroidism and ophthalmopathy. V lost 6 bases and J lost 1, with 15 bases in between. Germline V lookup: CDR1 LNHDA, CDR2 SQIVND (reference sequence). This CDR3 is built from 15 residues. Study-level points and caveats: Ophthalmopathy and stable hyperthyroidism were separated by a 13 V-J model. Blood also held most thyroid clonotypes expanded beyond 0.001.

Using RNA transcripts as the source, TCR beta CDR3 regions were amplified. First-round RT-PCR with HTBI primers amplified the TCR CDR3 region. TCRdb reanalysed the multiplex PCR reads using MiXCR and keeps one entry per CDR3 protein. The repertoire consists of approximately 370,000 distinct CDR3 sequences, with approximately 17% occurring once and the leading ten covering 34%. This clonotype was counted at least ten times. Its specificity is not known. Patients with uncontrolled infections, other autoimmune diseases, pregnancy or lactation were excluded. At first hyperthyroidism diagnosis, before any ophthalmopathy symptoms, the blood sample was collected.

The sequenced material came from blood. J is TRBJ1-2 and V is TRBV19, with D perhaps matching TRBD1 (5 bases). This receptor was identified in a woman aged 30 to 39 with Graves' hyperthyroidism that later progressed to Graves' ophthalmopathy. The CDR3 reads CASRRSGGINYGYTF. CDR3 nucleotides: TGTGCCAGTAGACGGTCCGGGGGGATTAACTATGGCTACACCTTC. The full variable domain, in which reference TRBV19 and TRBJ1-2 provide the parts outside the CDR3, is DGGITQSPKYLFRKEGQNVTLSCEQNLNHDAMYWYRQDPGQGLRLIYYSQIVNDFQKGDIAEGYSVSREKKESFPLTVTSAQKNPTAFYLCASRRSGGINYGYTFGSGTRLTVV.